What follows describes a single T cell receptor (beta chain). The source of the sample is a study of blood T cell repertoires in COVID-19. Study summary: From T cells, B-cell-depleted T cells, or PBMCs came the material, which was cDNA or gDNA.

Sequencing used immunoSEQ multiplex PCR; TCRdb keeps in-frame clones, though not all of them. The sample lists about 74,000 clones; approximately 90% were seen once. The CDR3 extends over 13 amino acids. V was shortened by 0 bases and J by 1 base, with 4 bases between the two germline ends. Germline lookup yields CDR1 SGHTS and CDR2 YDEGEE. The chain is built from TRBV5-8 and TRBJ1-1; the D is unclear. This clonotype was obtained from a man between 70 and 80 years old with active or convalescent COVID-19. The specimen was peripheral blood. Here the CDR3 DNA reads TGTGCCAGCAGCTTGGAAGCGAACACTGAAGCTTTCTTT. It translates to CASSLEANTEAFF.